A selection of T cell receptor beta chains follows, all from one sample in a study of shared clonotypes between healthy human individuals. Data came from immunoSEQ multiplex PCR; TCRdb stores just in-frame clones and leaves some out. The sample includes about 960,000 clones, approximately 80% of them seen just once. Sequencing was performed on memory CD4+ T cells sorted from blood. These receptor sequences come from a man younger than 35 in good health. The CDR3 runs from the conserved cysteine through the conserved F or W. D genes are given only for firm matches. Expanded clones get a size class; other rows say once, few or many, or leave the size out.

J	D	size	V	DNA	CDR3
TRBJ1-2	TRBD1	-	TRBV10-3	TGTGCCATCAGCCGGGACAGCCCAAACTATGGCTACACCTTC	CAISRDSPNYGYTF
TRBJ2-3	-	many	TRBV6-5	TGTGCCAGCACGGAAGAGGGGGGAAGCACAGATACGCAGTATTTT	CASTEEGGSTDTQYF
TRBJ1-5	-	-	TRBV19	TGTGCCAGTAGTATGCGCAGTTTTGGGAATCAGCCCCAGCATTTT	CASSMRSFGNQPQHF
TRBJ2-3	-	-	TRBV10-3	TGTGCCATCAGTTCAGGGACAGATACGCAGTATTTT	CAISSGTDTQYF
TRBJ1-5	-	once	TRBV19	TGTGCCAGTAGTATCCGAGAGACTAGCAATCAGCCCCAGCATTTT	CASSIRETSNQPQHF
TRBJ1-5	TRBD1	-	TRBV19	TGTGCCACAATCCCCGGGACAGGGAGCAATCAGCCCCAGCATTTT	CATIPGTGSNQPQHF
TRBJ2-3	-	-	TRBV11-3	TGTGCCAGCAGCTCGATCAGGGCAGATACGCAGTATTTT	CASSSIRADTQYF
TRBJ2-7	-	few	TRBV18	TGTGCCAGCTCGCCCTCCAGGGACGCTCAGCAGTACTTC	CASSPSRDAQQYF
TRBJ2-7	-	-	TRBV12-2	TGTGCAAGTCGCTTAGGTTCGGACAGGGGATACACCTACGAGCAGTACTTC	CASRLGSDRGYTYEQYF
TRBJ2-7	TRBD1	-	TRBV10-1	TGCGCCAGCAGTGAGTCGGGGACAGGGGTCTACGAGCAGTACTTC	CASSESGTGVYEQYF
TRBJ2-3	-	-	TRBV5-1	TGCGCCAGCAGCTTGTACCTGGGTGCCGTTATAGATACGCAGTATTTT	CASSLYLGAVIDTQYF
TRBJ1-1	-	-	TRBV5-4	TGTGCCAGCAGCTTGGATACTTATGTGGTTGAAGCTTTCTTT	CASSLDTYVVEAFF
TRBJ1-4	-	-	TRBV28	TGTGCCAGCAGTTTACCCACAGGGTTAGGTGAAAAACTGTTTTTT	CASSLPTGLGEKLFF
TRBJ1-5	-	-	TRBV5-1	TGCGCCAGCAGTCTTCAGTTCGGGGACAATCAGCCCCAGCATTTT	CASSLQFGDNQPQHF
TRBJ2-5	-	-	TRBV4-1	TGCGCCAGCAGCCAAGGTTTAATGGAGCGGGTGAAAGAGACCCAGTACTTC	CASSQGLMERVKETQYF